This T cell receptor beta chain was sequenced in a study of liver allograft versus peripheral blood T cells. Across the whole study: Intrahepatic T cell receptor repertoires from transplanted livers were compared against repertoires in recipients' peripheral blood.

The germline CDR1 and CDR2 sequences are DFQATT and SNEGSKA (reference sequence). The CDR3 totals 15 residues. J was trimmed by 4 bases and V by 3 bases; bases with no gene match: 8. This clonotype came up a few times. TCRdb recomputed calls from the reads with MiXCR, one row per CDR3 protein. Counted here are roughly 9,000 distinct CDR3 sequences, 16% occurring once; the ten biggest clones make up 1.5% to 2%. The chain carries TRBV20-1 and TRBJ1-5; TRBD1 matches at 8 bases. This sequence was found in a human patient who had a liver transplant. The T cells may come from the graft donor. CDR3 region: CSARRTGRPNQPQHF. Written as DNA, the CDR3 is TGCAGTGCTAGGAGGACAGGGAGGCCGAATCAGCCCCAGCATTTT.